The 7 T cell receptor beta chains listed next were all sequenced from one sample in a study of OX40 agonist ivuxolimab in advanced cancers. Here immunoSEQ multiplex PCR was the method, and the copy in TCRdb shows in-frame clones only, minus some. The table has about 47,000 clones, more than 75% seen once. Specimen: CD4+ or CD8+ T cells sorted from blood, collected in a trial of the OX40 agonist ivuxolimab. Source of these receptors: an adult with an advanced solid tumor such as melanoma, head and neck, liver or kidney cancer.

CDR3: CASSIKDTSSGANVLTF. The CDR3 DNA sequence: TGTGCCAGTAGTATAAAGGACACGAGCTCTGGGGCCAACGTCCTGACTTTC. The gene calls are TRBV19 and TRBJ2-6, with a weak D call TRBD1 (5 bases). Trimming took off 2 bases at V and 0 bases at J, with 11 bases between the two ends. This CDR3 region has 17 residues. Germline V CDR1 and CDR2: LNHDA, SQIVND (reference sequence).

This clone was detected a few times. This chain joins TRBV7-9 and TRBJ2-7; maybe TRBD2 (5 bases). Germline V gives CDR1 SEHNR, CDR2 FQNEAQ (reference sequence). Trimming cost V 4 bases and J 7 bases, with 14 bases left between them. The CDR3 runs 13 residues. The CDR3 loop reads CASSYDSPGEQYF. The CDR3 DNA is TGTGCCAGCAGCTATGACTCCCCGGGGGAGCAGTACTTC.

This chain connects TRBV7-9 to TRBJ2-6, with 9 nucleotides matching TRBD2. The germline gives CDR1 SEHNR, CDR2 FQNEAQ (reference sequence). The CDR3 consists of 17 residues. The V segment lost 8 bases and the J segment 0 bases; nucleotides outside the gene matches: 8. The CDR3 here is CASDIAGDYSGANVLTF. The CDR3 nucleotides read TGTGCCAGCGACATAGCGGGGGACTACTCTGGGGCCAACGTCCTGACTTTC.

CDR3 bases: TGCGCCAGCAGTCAGACAGGGGTCGCCGGGGATGAGCAGTTCTTC. It yields the protein CASSQTGVAGDEQFF. The rearrangement links TRBV23-1 to TRBJ2-1; TRBD1 matches at 8 bases. TRBV23-1 has ORF status, its function being uncertain. The length of the CDR3 is 15 residues. Trimming removed 3 bases from V and 8 bases from J; junction bases left unmatched: 9.

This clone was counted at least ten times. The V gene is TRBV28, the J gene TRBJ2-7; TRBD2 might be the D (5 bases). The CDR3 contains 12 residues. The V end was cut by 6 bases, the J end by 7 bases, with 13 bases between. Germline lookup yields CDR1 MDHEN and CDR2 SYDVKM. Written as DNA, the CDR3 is TGTGCCAGCAGGCTAGCCGGTTTAGAGCAGTACTTC. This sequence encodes CASRLAGLEQYF. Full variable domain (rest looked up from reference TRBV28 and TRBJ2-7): DVKVTQSSRYLVKRTGEKVFLECVQDMDHENMFWYRQDPGLGLRLIYFSYDVKMKEKGDIPEGYSVSREKKERFSLILESASTNQTSMYLCASRLAGLEQYFGPGTRLTVT.

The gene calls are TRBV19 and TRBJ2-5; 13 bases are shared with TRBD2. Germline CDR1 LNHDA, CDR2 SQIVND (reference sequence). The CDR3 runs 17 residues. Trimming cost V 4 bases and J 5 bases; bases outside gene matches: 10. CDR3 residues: CASSTFGLAGEEETQYF. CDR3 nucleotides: TGTGCCAGTAGTACCTTCGGACTAGCGGGAGAGGAGGAGACCCAGTACTTC.

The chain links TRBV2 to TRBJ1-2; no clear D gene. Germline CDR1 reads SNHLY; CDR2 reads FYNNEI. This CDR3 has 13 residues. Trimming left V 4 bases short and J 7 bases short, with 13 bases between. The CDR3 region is CASSGLQRAGYTF. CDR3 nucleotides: TGTGCCAGCAGTGGTCTGCAGAGGGCTGGCTACACCTTC.